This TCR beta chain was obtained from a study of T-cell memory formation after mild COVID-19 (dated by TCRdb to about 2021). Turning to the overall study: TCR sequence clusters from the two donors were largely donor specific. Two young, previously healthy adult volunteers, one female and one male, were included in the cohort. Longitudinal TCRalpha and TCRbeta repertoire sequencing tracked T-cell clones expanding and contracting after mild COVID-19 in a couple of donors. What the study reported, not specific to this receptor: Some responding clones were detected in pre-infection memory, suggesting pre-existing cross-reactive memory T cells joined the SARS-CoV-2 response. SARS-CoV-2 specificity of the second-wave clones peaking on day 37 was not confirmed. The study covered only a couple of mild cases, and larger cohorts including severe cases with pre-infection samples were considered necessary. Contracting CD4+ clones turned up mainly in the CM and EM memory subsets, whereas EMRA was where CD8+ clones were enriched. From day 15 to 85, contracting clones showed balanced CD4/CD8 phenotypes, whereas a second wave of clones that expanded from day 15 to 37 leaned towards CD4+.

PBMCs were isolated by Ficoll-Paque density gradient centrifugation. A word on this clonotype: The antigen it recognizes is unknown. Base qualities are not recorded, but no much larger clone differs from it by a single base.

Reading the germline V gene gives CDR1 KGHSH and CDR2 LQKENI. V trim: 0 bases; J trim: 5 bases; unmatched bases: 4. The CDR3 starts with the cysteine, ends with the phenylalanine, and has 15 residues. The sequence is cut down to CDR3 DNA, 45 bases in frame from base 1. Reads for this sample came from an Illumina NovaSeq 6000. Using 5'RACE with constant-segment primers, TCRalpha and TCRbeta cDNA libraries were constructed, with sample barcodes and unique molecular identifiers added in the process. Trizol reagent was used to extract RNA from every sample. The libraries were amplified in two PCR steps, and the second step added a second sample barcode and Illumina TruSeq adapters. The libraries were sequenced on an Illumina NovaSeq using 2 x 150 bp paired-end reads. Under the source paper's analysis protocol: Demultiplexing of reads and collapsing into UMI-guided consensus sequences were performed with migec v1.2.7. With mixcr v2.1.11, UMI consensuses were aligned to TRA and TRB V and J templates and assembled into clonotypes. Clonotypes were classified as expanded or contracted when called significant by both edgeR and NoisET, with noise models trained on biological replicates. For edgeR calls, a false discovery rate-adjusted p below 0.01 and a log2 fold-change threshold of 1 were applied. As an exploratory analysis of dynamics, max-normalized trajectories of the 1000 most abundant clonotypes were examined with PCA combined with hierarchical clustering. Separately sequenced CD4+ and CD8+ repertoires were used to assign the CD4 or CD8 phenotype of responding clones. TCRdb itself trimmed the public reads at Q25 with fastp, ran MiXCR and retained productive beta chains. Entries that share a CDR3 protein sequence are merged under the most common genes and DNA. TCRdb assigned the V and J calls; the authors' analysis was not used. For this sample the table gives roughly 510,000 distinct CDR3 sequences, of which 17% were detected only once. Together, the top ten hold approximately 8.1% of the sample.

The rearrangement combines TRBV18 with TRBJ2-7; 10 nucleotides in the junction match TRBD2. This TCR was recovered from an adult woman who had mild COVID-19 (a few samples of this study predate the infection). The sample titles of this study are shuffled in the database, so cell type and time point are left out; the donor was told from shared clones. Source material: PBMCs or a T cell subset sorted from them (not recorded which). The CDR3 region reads CASSPPASGRHEQYF. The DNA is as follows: TGTGCCAGCTCACCACCGGCTAGCGGGAGACACGAGCAGTACTTC.